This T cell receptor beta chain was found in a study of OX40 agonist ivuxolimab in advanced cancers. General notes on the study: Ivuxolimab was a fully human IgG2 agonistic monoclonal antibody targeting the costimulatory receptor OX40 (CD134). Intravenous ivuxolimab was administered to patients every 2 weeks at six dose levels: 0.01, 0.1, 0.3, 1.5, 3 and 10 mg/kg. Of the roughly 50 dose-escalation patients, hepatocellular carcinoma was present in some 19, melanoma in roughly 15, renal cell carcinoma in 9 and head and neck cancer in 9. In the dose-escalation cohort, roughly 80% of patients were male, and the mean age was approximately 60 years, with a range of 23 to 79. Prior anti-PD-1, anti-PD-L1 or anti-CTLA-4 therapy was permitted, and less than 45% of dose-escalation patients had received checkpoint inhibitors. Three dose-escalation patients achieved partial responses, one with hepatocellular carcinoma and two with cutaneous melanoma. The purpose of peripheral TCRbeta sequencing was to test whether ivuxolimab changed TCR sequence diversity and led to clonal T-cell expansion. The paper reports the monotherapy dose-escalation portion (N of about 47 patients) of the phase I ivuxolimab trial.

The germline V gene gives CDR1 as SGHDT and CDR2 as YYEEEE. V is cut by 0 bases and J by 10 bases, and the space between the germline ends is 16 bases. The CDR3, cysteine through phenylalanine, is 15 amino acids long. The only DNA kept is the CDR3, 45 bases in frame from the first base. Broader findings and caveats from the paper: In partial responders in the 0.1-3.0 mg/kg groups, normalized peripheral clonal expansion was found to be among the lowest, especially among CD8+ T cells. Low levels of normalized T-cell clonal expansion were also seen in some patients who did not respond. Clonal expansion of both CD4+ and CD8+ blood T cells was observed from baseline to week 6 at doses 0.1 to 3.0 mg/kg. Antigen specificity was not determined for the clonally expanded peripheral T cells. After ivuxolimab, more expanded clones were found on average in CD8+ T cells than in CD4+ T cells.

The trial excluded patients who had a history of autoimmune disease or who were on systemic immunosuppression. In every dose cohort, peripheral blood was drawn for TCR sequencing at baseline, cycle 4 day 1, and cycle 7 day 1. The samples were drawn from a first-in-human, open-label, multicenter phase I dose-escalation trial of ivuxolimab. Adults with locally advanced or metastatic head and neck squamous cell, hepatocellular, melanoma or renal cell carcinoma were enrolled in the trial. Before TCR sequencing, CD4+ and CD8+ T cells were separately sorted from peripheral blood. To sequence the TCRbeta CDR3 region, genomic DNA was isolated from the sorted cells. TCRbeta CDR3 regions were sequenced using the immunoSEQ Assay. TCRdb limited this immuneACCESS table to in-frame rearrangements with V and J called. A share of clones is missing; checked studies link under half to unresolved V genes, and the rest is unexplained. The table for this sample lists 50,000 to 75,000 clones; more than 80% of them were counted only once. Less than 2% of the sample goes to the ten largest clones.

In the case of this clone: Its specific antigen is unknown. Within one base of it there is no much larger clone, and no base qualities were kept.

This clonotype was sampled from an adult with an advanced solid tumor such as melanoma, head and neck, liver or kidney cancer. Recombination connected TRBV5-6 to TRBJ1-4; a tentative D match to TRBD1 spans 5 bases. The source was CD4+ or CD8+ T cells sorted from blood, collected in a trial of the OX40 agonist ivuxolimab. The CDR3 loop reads CASSLGNDQGTKLFF. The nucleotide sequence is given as TGTGCCAGCAGCTTGGGGAATGATCAGGGAACAAAACTGTTTTTT.